This T cell receptor beta chain was observed in a study of vaccination and CD4 T cells after COVID-19. In the study overall: In culture, cells were exposed to overlapping spike peptides from SARS-CoV-2, HCoV-NL63, HCoV-OC43 and HCoV-229E.

Of note for this clonotype: As yet, its antigen is unknown.

The CDR3 is made up of 13 amino acids. V was pared by 6 bases and J by 1 base, with 7 bases between. Germline V gene data show CDR1 as LNHDA and CDR2 as SQIVND (reference sequence). Sequencing of DNA taken from cultured CD4+ T cells relied on the Oncomine TCR Beta short-read assay. TCRdb analysed the PCR reads with MiXCR anew, one entry per CDR3 protein. The sample lists over 9,000 distinct CDR3 sequences; approximately 53% were seen once. Treatment in this sample: roughly 11-day PBMC culture with coronavirus spike peptide pools or control peptides (ViraFEST assay). This rearrangement joins TRBV19 to TRBJ1-5, with D possibly matching TRBD1 (5 bases). Sequencing used CD4+ T cells from blood, cultured in vitro. This clonotype was obtained from a human donor who had recovered from COVID-19. Here the CDR3 reads CASSGGSNQPQHF. The CDR3 DNA reads as TGTGCCAGTAGCGGGGGGAGCAATCAGCCCCAGCATTTT.